Listed here are 18 T cell receptor beta chains from one sample, sequenced in a study of blood T cells in healthy people across ages. It was with a sample-barcoded 5' primer and a J-beta primer mix that a second PCR of about 7 to 12 cycles was run. One entry per CDR3 protein results from TCRdb running MiXCR on the 5' RACE reads. Among hundreds of thousands of distinct CDR3 sequences listed, approximately 40% were seen once. The sequencing input was blood. These receptor sequences come from a man older than 75 in good health.

This clonotype was counted a single time. Relative to the germline gene, one junction end is altered; a read error may explain this. J is TRBJ2-5 and V is TRBV5-1, with 9 nucleotides matching TRBD2. Germline CDR1 reads SGHRS; CDR2 reads YFSETQ. The CDR3 is 16 residues long. DNA for the CDR3: TGCGCCAGCAGCCTTCGACGCGGGGGGGCCCAAGGGACCCAGTACTTC. Amino acid sequence: CASSLRRGGAQGTQYF. The full variable domain, its missing parts supplied by reference TRBV5-1 and TRBJ2-5, is KAGVTQTPRYLIKTRGQQVTLSCSPISGHRSVSWYQQTPGQGLQFLFEYFSETQRNKGNFPGRFSGRQFSNSRSEMNVSTLELGDSALYLCASSLRRGGAQGTQYFGPGTRLLVL.

On this clonotype: Since a much larger clone is just one base distant, this may be a read error. This chain links TRBV28 with TRBJ2-7, with no clear D. CDR3 length: 11 amino acids. The germline gives CDR1 MDHEN, CDR2 SYDVKM. The CDR3 loop is CACSLQYEQYF. DNA for the CDR3: TGTGCCTGCAGTTTACAGTACGAGCAGTACTTC. Complete variable domain (other parts from reference TRBV28 and TRBJ2-7): DVKVTQSSRYLVKRTGEKVFLECVQDMDHENMFWYRQDPGLGLRLIYFSYDVKMKEKGDIPEGYSVSREKKERFSLILESASTNQTSMYLCACSLQYEQYFGPGTRLTVT.

The chain employs TRBV9 and TRBJ2-4, with TRBD2 identical over 10 bases. J gave up 13 bases and V 0 bases, and 13 bases lay outside the gene matches. Germline V CDR1 and CDR2: SGDLS, YYNGEE. The CDR3 is 16 amino acids. In nucleotides, the CDR3 is TGTGCCAGCAGCGTAGGTGATAGCGGGGGGTACAATGAGCAGTACTTC. This sequence encodes CASSVGDSGGYNEQYF.

The V gene is TRBV5-5, the J gene TRBJ2-3; D gene uncertain. The CDR3 is 14 residues long. The V end lost 2 bases, the J end lost 2 bases, and 9 bases lay between the germline ends. Germline CDR1 SGHKS, CDR2 YYEKEE (reference sequence). The CDR3 DNA sequence: TGTGCCAGCAGCTTAATCCACTCCACAGATACGCAGTATTTT. It encodes CASSLIHSTDTQYF.

This clonotype was recorded many times. V usage is TRBV7-9 and J usage is TRBJ2-5; 10 bases map to TRBD2. Germline CDR1 is SEHNR and CDR2 is FQNEAQ (reference sequence). J gave up 3 bases and V 5 bases, and 3 bases lay outside the gene matches. The CDR3 is 14 amino acids. CDR3 amino acids: CASSRGTSEETQYF. Written as DNA, the CDR3 is TGTGCCAGCAGCAGAGGGACTAGCGAAGAGACCCAGTACTTC.

This clonotype was counted a few times. The junction shows a germline mismatch at one end, possibly a read error. The chain carries TRBV7-3 and TRBJ2-3; D perhaps matches TRBD1 (5 bases). This CDR3 is 18 amino acids long. Looked up from germline, CDR1 is SGHTA and CDR2 is FQGTGA. DNA for the CDR3: TGTGCCAGCAGCCCCCACAGAGTTAAGGACACCGACACAGATGCGCAGTATTTT. This translates into CASSPHRVKDTDTDAQYF.

This clonotype came up a few times. V is TRBV7-2 and J is TRBJ2-7; possible D gene TRBD2, 5 bases. V was trimmed by 1 base and J by 2 bases, leaving 9 bases between them. CDR1 is SGHTA and CDR2 is FQGNSA in the germline V gene. This CDR3 has 14 residues. CDR3 sequence reads: CASSLGAVTYEQYF. The CDR3 DNA follows: TGTGCCAGCAGCTTAGGAGCGGTAACCTACGAGCAGTACTTC.

The V and J genes are TRBV6-6 and TRBJ1-2, with D maybe TRBD1 (5 bases). CDR1 and CDR2 from the germline V gene are MNHNY and SVGAGI (reference sequence). The germline V and J ends were trimmed by 0 bases and 4 bases, with 12 bases remaining between them. This CDR3 is 15 amino acids long. CDR3 coding DNA: TGTGCCAGCAGTTACTCGAACCAGGGTGGCTATGGCTACACCTTC. This codes for CASSYSNQGGYGYTF.

J is TRBJ2-1 and V is TRBV9; TRBD1 agrees at 12 bases. Germline V lookup: CDR1 SGDLS, CDR2 YYNGEE. The junction had 16 bases not matched to a gene; V was cut back by 0 bases and J by 9 bases. The CDR3 runs 19 residues. Here the CDR3 reads CASSVAPNYGDRGLGEQFF. The DNA of the CDR3 is TGTGCCAGCAGCGTAGCTCCAAATTACGGGGACAGGGGGCTTGGTGAGCAGTTCTTC.

The chain is built from TRBV6-6 and TRBJ2-3, with D perhaps matching TRBD2 (6 bases). Germline V lookup: CDR1 MNHNY, CDR2 SVGAGI (reference sequence). The CDR3 consists of 16 residues. With 6 bases removed from V and 0 bases from J, the gap between germline ends came to 16 bases. The CDR3 sequence: CASRDERDLSTDTQYF. DNA for the CDR3: TGTGCCAGCAGGGACGAAAGGGACTTGAGCACAGATACGCAGTATTTT.

This clonotype was counted between two and nine times. The chain couples TRBV20-1 to TRBJ1-5; 11 nucleotides line up with TRBD1. This CDR3 region has 15 residues. Germline trimming cut 6 bases from V and 7 bases from J; bases unmatched to any gene: 11. Germline V CDR1 and CDR2: DFQATT, SNEGSKA (reference sequence). This CDR3 is CSAPRTGGAGQPQHF. The CDR3 coding sequence is TGCAGTGCGCCTCGGACAGGGGGCGCCGGGCAGCCCCAGCATTTT.

The chain is built from TRBV9 and TRBJ2-7; D is unresolved. Germline V gives CDR1 SGDLS, CDR2 YYNGEE. There are 15 residues in the CDR3. The V gene lost 0 bases and the J gene lost 2 bases, with 12 bases spanning the gap. The CDR3 bases are TGTGCCAGCAGCGTAGATATAACGGGTCCCTACGAGCAGTACTTC. Its translation is CASSVDITGPYEQYF.

This rearrangement joins TRBV5-4 to TRBJ2-1, with TRBD2 as a possible D gene (5 bases). Trimming removed 3 bases at V and 9 bases at J, with 16 bases between. The germline gives CDR1 SGHNT, CDR2 YYREEE (reference sequence). The CDR3 loop spans 14 amino acids. CDR3 nucleotides: TGTGCCAGCAGCTCAGAGGGTTTATCTAGTGAGCAGTTCTTC. It is translated as CASSSEGLSSEQFF.

The V call is TRBV20-1, the J call TRBJ2-1; 7 nucleotides align to TRBD2. This CDR3 spans 14 amino acids. V shed 1 base and J 10 bases; nucleotides not matched to a gene: 10. Germline V gene lookup returns CDR1 DFQATT and CDR2 SNEGSKA (reference sequence). CDR3 protein: CSARAGGPLREQFF. The CDR3 bases are TGCAGTGCTAGAGCGGGGGGACCCCTTAGGGAGCAGTTCTTC.

The chain recombines TRBV20-1 with TRBJ2-5, with 9 bases that match TRBD2. The J segment lost 2 bases and the V segment lost 5 bases, leaving 3 bases of the junction unmatched. This CDR3 has 13 residues. The germline V gene encodes CDR1 DFQATT and CDR2 SNEGSKA (reference sequence). CDR3 in amino acids: CSASAGGQETQYF. CDR3 sequence (DNA): TGCAGTGCTTCCGCGGGGGGGCAAGAGACCCAGTACTTC.

The genes are TRBV25-1 and TRBJ1-1; D is uncertain. Trimming shortened V by 4 bases and J by 11 bases, and 14 bases separated the two germline ends. The CDR3 is 12 amino acids. Germline CDR1 is MGHDK and CDR2 is SYGVNS. The CDR3 loop is CASSAIVGDAFF. In DNA, the CDR3 is TGTGCCAGCAGTGCAATTGTTGGGGATGCTTTCTTT.

The chain recombines TRBV7-9 with TRBJ2-5; TRBD1 matches 12 bases. Germline V CDR1 and CDR2: SEHNR, FQNEAQ (reference sequence). V shed 5 bases, J shed 11 bases, and the junction held 18 bases outside the gene matches. The CDR3 length is 17 residues. CDR3 sequence (DNA): TGTGCCAGCAGCGGTGGGACAGGGGGCCTCATTAACAATGAGCAGTACTTC. Its protein product is CASSGGTGGLINNEQYF. Full variable domain (rest looked up from reference TRBV7-9 and TRBJ2-5): DTGVSQNPRHKITKRGQNVTFRCDPISEHNRLYWYRQTLGQGPEFLTYFQNEAQLEKSRLLSDRFSAERPKGSFSTLEIQRTEQGDSAMYLCASSGGTGGLINNEQYFGPGTRLLVL.

This chain links TRBV28 with TRBJ1-6; D possibly corresponds to TRBD1 (6 bases). The V and J ends lost 3 bases and 10 bases respectively, with 13 bases between them. CDR1 and CDR2 (germline): MDHEN, SYDVKM. The CDR3 consists of 14 residues. The CDR3 nucleotides are TGTGCCAGCAGTTTCGGCAGGGGAGGGTCACCCCTCCACTTT. Translation: CASSFGRGGSPLHF.